The rows below give T cell receptor beta chains drawn from one sample of a study of T cells after posttransplantation cyclophosphamide. Here immunoSEQ multiplex PCR was the method, and the copy in TCRdb shows in-frame clones only, minus some. Of approximately 39,000 clones detected, around 80% appear once; the ten largest clones hold 6.5% to 9.5%. The specimen comprised CD4+ T cells sorted from blood, sampled 1,700 to 2,000 days after a stem cell transplant with posttransplant cyclophosphamide. The receptor set was obtained from a female patient in her forties or fifties who received an allogeneic stem cell transplant from a related donor, was CMV-positive, and had no GVHD. Part of the T cell pool may stem from the graft donor. Both conserved end residues are part of each CDR3. D genes are given only for firm matches. Clone size, where shown, is once, few, many, or a class for clones that have expanded.

D gene: .; J gene: TRBJ1-2; V gene: TRBV6-6; CDR3 length: 15; clone size: .; CDR3 DNA: TGTGCCACTAACCGAGGGCAGGCAGAGCTCTATGGCTACACCTTC; CDR3 protein: CATNRGQAELYGYTF
D gene: .; J gene: TRBJ1-1; V gene: TRBV28; CDR3 length: 11; clone size: .; CDR3 DNA: TGTGCCAGCAGTTTTCTCACTGAAGCTTTCTTT; CDR3 protein: CASSFLTEAFF
D gene: .; J gene: TRBJ2-2; V gene: TRBV10-3; CDR3 length: 13; clone size: .; CDR3 DNA: TGTGCCATCAGTGGACTGAACACCGGGGAGCTGTTTTTT; CDR3 protein: CAISGLNTGELFF
D gene: .; J gene: TRBJ2-3; V gene: TRBV2; CDR3 length: 12; clone size: .; CDR3 DNA: TGTGCCAGCAGGCGACTAGGGGATACGCAGTATTTT; CDR3 protein: CASRRLGDTQYF
D gene: TRBD1; J gene: TRBJ1-3; V gene: TRBV6-5; CDR3 length: 15; clone size: once; CDR3 DNA: TGTGCCAGCAGTCCCGGGACAGGGGTTGGAAACACCATATATTTT; CDR3 protein: CASSPGTGVGNTIYF
D gene: TRBD2; J gene: TRBJ2-1; V gene: TRBV6-5; CDR3 length: 16; clone size: .; CDR3 DNA: TGTGCCAGCAGTTACTCCTTAGCGGGGGGCTACAATGAGCAGTTCTTC; CDR3 protein: CASSYSLAGGYNEQFF
D gene: .; J gene: TRBJ1-3; V gene: TRBV18; CDR3 length: 14; clone size: .; CDR3 DNA: TGTGCCAGCTCACCACGCGGCTCTGGAAACACCATATATTTT; CDR3 protein: CASSPRGSGNTIYF
D gene: .; J gene: TRBJ1-2; V gene: TRBV23-1; CDR3 length: 17; clone size: .; CDR3 DNA: TGCGCCAGCAGTCAATCTCGGGCAGTAGGAGGTAACTATGGCTACACCTTC; CDR3 protein: CASSQSRAVGGNYGYTF
D gene: TRBD2; J gene: TRBJ2-7; V gene: TRBV5-4; CDR3 length: 15; clone size: .; CDR3 DNA: TGTGCCAGCAGCTTGGGCGGGGGGGCCGTCTACGAGCAGTACTTC; CDR3 protein: CASSLGGGAVYEQYF
D gene: .; J gene: TRBJ2-3; V gene: TRBV5-1; CDR3 length: 12; clone size: few; CDR3 DNA: TGCGCCAGCAGCTTGTTCGGAGATACGCAGTATTTT; CDR3 protein: CASSLFGDTQYF
D gene: .; J gene: TRBJ2-4; V gene: TRBV7-3; CDR3 length: 14; clone size: .; CDR3 DNA: TGTGCCAGCAGCAAGGAGGGGGGGGAAAACATTCAGTACTTC; CDR3 protein: CASSKEGGENIQYF
D gene: .; J gene: TRBJ1-6; V gene: TRBV27; CDR3 length: 12; clone size: .; CDR3 DNA: TGTGCCAGCAGCGCCTATAATTCACCCCTCCACTTT; CDR3 protein: CASSAYNSPLHF
D gene: TRBD1; J gene: TRBJ1-4; V gene: TRBV6-1; CDR3 length: 13; clone size: .; CDR3 DNA: TGTGCCAGCAGCGACAGGGTTCGAGAAAAACTGTTTTTT; CDR3 protein: CASSDRVREKLFF
D gene: TRBD1; J gene: TRBJ1-4; V gene: TRBV5-1; CDR3 length: 15; clone size: .; CDR3 DNA: TGCGCCAGCAGCCTGGGGACAGGGGGCGATGAAAAACTGTTTTTT; CDR3 protein: CASSLGTGGDEKLFF
D gene: .; J gene: TRBJ2-5; V gene: TRBV20-1; CDR3 length: 11; clone size: .; CDR3 DNA: TGCAGTGCGGAGGGCCAAGAGACCCAGTACTTC; CDR3 protein: CSAEGQETQYF
D gene: TRBD2; J gene: TRBJ2-5; V gene: TRBV7-3; CDR3 length: 17; clone size: .; CDR3 DNA: TGTGCCAGCAGCTCCCTACCGGGACTAGCGCAACAAGAGACCCAGTACTTC; CDR3 protein: CASSSLPGLAQQETQYF
D gene: .; J gene: TRBJ2-7; V gene: TRBV21-1; CDR3 length: 13; clone size: .; CDR3 DNA: TGTGCCAGCAGCAATCGAGGAACACCAGAGCAGTACTTC; CDR3 protein: CASSNRGTPEQYF
D gene: TRBD2; J gene: TRBJ2-3; V gene: TRBV7-2; CDR3 length: 14; clone size: .; CDR3 DNA: TGTGCCAGCAGCAACCGGGGGGGGGTAAATACGCAGTATTTT; CDR3 protein: CASSNRGGVNTQYF
D gene: .; J gene: TRBJ1-3; V gene: TRBV10-3; CDR3 length: 15; clone size: .; CDR3 DNA: TGTGCCTCCTTTGAGGCACGGCGGCCTGGAAACACCATATATTTT; CDR3 protein: CASFEARRPGNTIYF
D gene: .; J gene: TRBJ2-3; V gene: TRBV19; CDR3 length: 18; clone size: .; CDR3 DNA: TGTGCCAGTAGTATTTTTCGGGGGAAAGTGCTCCACACAGATACGCAGTATTTT; CDR3 protein: CASSIFRGKVLHTDTQYF
D gene: .; J gene: TRBJ2-5; V gene: TRBV9; CDR3 length: 14; clone size: .; CDR3 DNA: TGTGCCAGCAGCGTAGATGGGGAGAGAGAGACCCAGTACTTC; CDR3 protein: CASSVDGERETQYF
D gene: TRBD1; J gene: TRBJ1-4; V gene: TRBV19; CDR3 length: 13; clone size: .; CDR3 DNA: TGTGCCAGTAAAAGACAGGGGGATGAAAAACTGTTTTTT; CDR3 protein: CASKRQGDEKLFF
D gene: TRBD1; J gene: TRBJ2-7; V gene: TRBV27; CDR3 length: 16; clone size: .; CDR3 DNA: TGTGCCAGCAGTTCACTGACAGGGGTGGGCTCCTACGAGCAGTACTTC; CDR3 protein: CASSSLTGVGSYEQYF
D gene: TRBD1; J gene: TRBJ2-7; V gene: TRBV18; CDR3 length: 15; clone size: .; CDR3 DNA: TGTGCCAGCTCACCATGGACAGGGGGAGTCTACGAGCAGTACTTC; CDR3 protein: CASSPWTGGVYEQYF
D gene: .; J gene: TRBJ2-3; V gene: TRBV6-5; CDR3 length: 15; clone size: .; CDR3 DNA: TGTGCCAGCAGTTACTCTTTCGCCTCGGTAGATACGCAGTATTTT; CDR3 protein: CASSYSFASVDTQYF
D gene: .; J gene: TRBJ1-1; V gene: TRBV7-6; CDR3 length: 13; clone size: .; CDR3 DNA: TGTGCCAGCAGCCTTCAAGGGGGCACTGAAGCTTTCTTT; CDR3 protein: CASSLQGGTEAFF
D gene: TRBD2; J gene: TRBJ2-7; V gene: TRBV23-1; CDR3 length: 14; clone size: .; CDR3 DNA: TGCGCCAGCACCCGAGCGGGGGGCCCCTACGAGCAGTACTTC; CDR3 protein: CASTRAGGPYEQYF
D gene: TRBD1; J gene: TRBJ2-7; V gene: TRBV6-5; CDR3 length: 14; clone size: .; CDR3 DNA: TGTGCCAGCAGTCGGGACAGGGGGCTATACGAGCAGTACTTC; CDR3 protein: CASSRDRGLYEQYF
D gene: .; J gene: TRBJ2-2; V gene: TRBV4-1; CDR3 length: 15; clone size: .; CDR3 DNA: TGCGCCAGCAGCGACCCTCTCAAGAAGTCCGCGGGGCTGTTTTTT; CDR3 protein: CASSDPLKKSAGLFF
D gene: .; J gene: TRBJ2-2; V gene: TRBV7-2; CDR3 length: 13; clone size: .; CDR3 DNA: TGTGCCAGCAGCTTCTCCTACACCGGGGAGCTGTTTTTT; CDR3 protein: CASSFSYTGELFF
D gene: .; J gene: TRBJ2-1; V gene: TRBV7-9; CDR3 length: 11; clone size: .; CDR3 DNA: TGTGCCAGCAGCCCCCTAGGAGGGCAGTTCTTC; CDR3 protein: CASSPLGGQFF
D gene: TRBD1; J gene: TRBJ1-2; V gene: TRBV9; CDR3 length: 15; clone size: .; CDR3 DNA: TGTGCCAGCAGCCCCCTTACAGGGGTAGACTATGGCTACACCTTC; CDR3 protein: CASSPLTGVDYGYTF
D gene: .; J gene: TRBJ2-1; V gene: TRBV19; CDR3 length: 14; clone size: few; CDR3 DNA: TGTGCCAGTAGTCGAGAGGACAGCTACAATGAGCAGTTCTTC; CDR3 protein: CASSREDSYNEQFF
D gene: TRBD2; J gene: TRBJ2-3; V gene: TRBV18; CDR3 length: 16; clone size: .; CDR3 DNA: TGTGCCAGCTCACGGACTAGCGGGGGACGCACAGATACGCAGTATTTT; CDR3 protein: CASSRTSGGRTDTQYF